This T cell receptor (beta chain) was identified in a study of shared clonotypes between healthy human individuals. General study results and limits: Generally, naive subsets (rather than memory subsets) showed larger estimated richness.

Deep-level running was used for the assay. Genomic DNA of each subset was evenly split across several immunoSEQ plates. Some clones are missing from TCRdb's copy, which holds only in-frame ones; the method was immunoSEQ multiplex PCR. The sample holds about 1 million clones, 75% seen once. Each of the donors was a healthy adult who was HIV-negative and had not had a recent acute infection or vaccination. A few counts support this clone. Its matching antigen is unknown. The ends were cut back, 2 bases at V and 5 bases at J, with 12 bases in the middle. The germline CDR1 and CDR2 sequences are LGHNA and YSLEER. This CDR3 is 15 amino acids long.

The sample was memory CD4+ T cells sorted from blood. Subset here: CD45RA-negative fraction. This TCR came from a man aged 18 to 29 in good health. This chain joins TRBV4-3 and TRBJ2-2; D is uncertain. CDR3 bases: TGCGCCAGCAGCCAACAGCCCTATGGTACCGGGGAGCTGTTTTTT. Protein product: CASSQQPYGTGELFF.